The clone carrying this T cell receptor (beta chain) was counted once. This sample stems from a study of radiotherapy plus CTLA-4 blockade in lung cancer. TCRdb's copy holds only in-frame clones and misses some; the assay was immunoSEQ multiplex PCR. The profile covers 13,000 to 15,000 clones, with 55% to 80% appearing a single time and roughly 50% taken by the ten largest. The TCR sequence derives from a human donor with non-small cell lung cancer whose response to radiotherapy plus ipilimumab could not be evaluated. The sample in question was peripheral blood, obtained from a patient treated with radiotherapy plus ipilimumab.

CDR3 residues: CASSFERGAFSNEQFF. In nucleotides, the CDR3 is TGCGCCAGCAGCTTCGAGCGGGGGGCCTTCTCCAATGAGCAGTTCTTC. The chain uses TRBV5-1 and TRBJ2-1; 9 bases fit TRBD2. Germline assignment: CDR1 SGHRS and CDR2 YFSETQ. Unmatched junction bases numbered 9, after V lost 2 bases and J lost 6 bases. The length of the CDR3 is 16 residues.